These 19 T cell receptor beta chains share one sample of origin, sequenced in a study of T cells after yellow fever vaccination (dated by TCRdb to between 2019 and 2020). The sample's treatment or condition label, in plain terms: live attenuated yellow fever vaccine strain. The library was obtained by 5' RACE. The sequencer was an Illumina HiSeq 2500. The raw public data were reprocessed by TCRdb itself: fastp quality trimming at Q25, MiXCR clonotype calling, in-frame beta chains only. When rows share a CDR3 protein, they turn into one entry using the most common DNA and genes. The sample table contains a few hundred thousand distinct CDR3 sequences; only one count was recorded for about a sixth of them. Of the sample, 17% falls within the top ten clones. Sequences were derived from PBMCs, sampled more than 4 days after the first yellow fever vaccination. These TCRs come from a man younger than 35 who received the YFV17D yellow fever vaccine.

The chain uses TRBV4-2 and TRBJ1-6; D unclear. V was cut by 0 bases and J by 8 bases, with 2 bases left in between. This CDR3 contains 12 residues. The V gene's germline CDR1 is LGHNA and CDR2 YNFKEQ. The CDR3 DNA is TGTGCCAGCAGCCAAGAATATTCACCCCTCCACTTT. Translated, it gives CASSQEYSPLHF.

This clonotype was counted a few times. This chain joins TRBV6-1 and TRBJ1-3; TRBD1 is a possible D gene (6 bases). CDR3 size: 16 residues. V lost 6 bases and J 4 bases, leaving 19 bases between the germline ends. The germline V gene encodes CDR1 MNHNS and CDR2 SASEGT. The chain's CDR3 is CASSWFIGGAGNTIYF. In DNA, the CDR3 is TGTGCCAGCAGCTGGTTTATCGGGGGCGCCGGAAACACCATATATTTT.

This clonotype is a singleton in its sample. The rearrangement links TRBV4-1 to TRBJ2-7; D is uncertain. CDR1 MGHRA and CDR2 YSYEKL come from the germline V gene. The CDR3 consists of 17 residues. V was shortened by 1 base and J by 4 bases, with 20 bases between the two germline ends. CDR3 sequence (DNA): TGCGCCAGCAGCCAAGGAGCGACGGGTCGGAATGCGTACGAGCAGTACTTC. This encodes CASSQGATGRNAYEQYF.

This rearrangement joins TRBV4-2 to TRBJ1-2; 8 positions agree with TRBD1. Per germline, CDR1 LGHNA and CDR2 YNFKEQ. The CDR3 length is 14 residues. The V and J ends lost 4 bases and 6 bases, in that order; junction bases with no gene match: 7. CDR3 sequence: CASSLPDRENGYTF. CDR3 coding DNA: TGTGCCAGCAGCCTACCGGACAGGGAGAATGGCTACACCTTC.

This clonotype has more than one count but fewer than ten. The rearrangement joins TRBV6-5 to TRBJ1-2, with a possible D match to TRBD1 (5 bases). V shed 4 bases and J shed 7 bases, with 16 bases lying between them. This CDR3 is built from 14 residues. CDR1 and CDR2 from the germline V gene are MNHEY and SVGAGI. The DNA for the CDR3 is TGTGCCAGCAGTTTGCAGGGATGGATTAGTGGCTACACCTTC. This codes for CASSLQGWISGYTF.

The chain is built from TRBV12-3 or TRBV12-4 and TRBJ1-6, with 8 bases aligning to TRBD1. This CDR3 has 14 residues. V lost 2 bases and J lost 10; bases outside the gene matches: 4. The CDR3 sequence: CASSLNRGASPLHF. The CDR3 region has the DNA TGTGCCAGCAGTTTAAACAGGGGGGCCTCACCCCTCCACTTT.

This clonotype has a handful of counts. The chain joins TRBV6-1 to TRBJ2-7; D remains ambiguous. CDR3 length: 14 residues. The V end was cut by 2 bases, the J end by 5 bases, with 13 bases between. Per the germline V gene, CDR1 is MNHNS and CDR2 is SASEGT. The CDR3 sequence is CASSEMDGPHEQYV. DNA of the CDR3: TGTGCCAGCAGTGAAATGGATGGACCCCACGAGCAGTACGTC.

V and J are TRBV4-1 and TRBJ2-7; D may be TRBD1 or TRBD2 (5 bases each). V was cut by 1 base and J by 2 bases, with 15 bases left in between. The germline gives CDR1 MGHRA, CDR2 YSYEKL. The CDR3 loop spans 16 amino acids. CDR3 sequence reads: CASSQGAIQGAYEQYF. In DNA form, the CDR3 reads TGCGCCAGCAGCCAAGGGGCTATCCAGGGAGCCTACGAGCAGTACTTC.

This clonotype has only a few counts. The V call is TRBV28, the J call TRBJ1-6, with a tentative D call TRBD1 (6 bases). Germline CDR1 reads MDHEN; CDR2 reads SYDVKM. The CDR3 runs 14 residues. The CDR3 here is CAGRGSQSNSPLHF. The DNA for the CDR3 is TGTGCGGGAAGGGGGTCACAGAGCAATTCACCCCTCCACTTT.

This chain connects TRBV6-1 to TRBJ2-1, with TRBD1 matching 7 bases. Trimming at V came to 5 bases and at J to 8 bases, leaving 12 bases not matched to a gene. Germline V lookup: CDR1 MNHNS, CDR2 SASEGT. This CDR3 has 15 residues. CDR3 sequence: CASSQRGHPGDEQFF. Written as DNA, the CDR3 is TGTGCCAGCAGTCAGAGGGGGCATCCCGGGGATGAGCAGTTCTTC.

V is TRBV7-9 and J is TRBJ2-7; the D is unclear. CDR1 is SEHNR and CDR2 is FQNEAQ in the germline V gene (reference sequence). The CDR3 totals 17 residues. Between the trimmed V and J ends, which lost 5 bases and 0 bases, there was a span of 20 bases. The CDR3 DNA reads TGTGCCAGCAGCCTGCGCTTAAGTCTCTCCAGCTCCTACGAGCAGTACTTC. Translation gives CASSLRLSLSSSYEQYF. Using reference TRBV7-9 and TRBJ2-7 for the parts outside the CDR3, the full variable domain is DTGVSQNPRHKITKRGQNVTFRCDPISEHNRLYWYRQTLGQGPEFLTYFQNEAQLEKSRLLSDRFSAERPKGSFSTLEIQRTEQGDSAMYLCASSLRLSLSSSYEQYFGPGTRLTVT.

This clonotype has only a few counts. This rearrangement joins TRBV25-1 to TRBJ2-1; 8 bases line up with TRBD1. This CDR3 is built from 18 residues. Germline values: CDR1 MGHDK, CDR2 SYGVNS. V lost 2 bases to trimming and J lost 0 bases; unmatched junction nucleotides: 9. The CDR3 here is CASSETPGGPSSYNEQFF. DNA for the CDR3: TGTGCCAGCAGTGAAACCCCAGGGGGCCCGAGCTCCTACAATGAGCAGTTCTTC.

This chain connects TRBV5-1 to TRBJ2-7, with unresolved D. The CDR3 extends over 12 amino acids. CDR1 SGHRS and CDR2 YFSETQ come from the germline V gene. V lost 3 bases, J lost 4 bases, and 8 bases lay in between. CDR3 region: CASSWPGYEQYF. The CDR3 bases are TGCGCCAGCAGCTGGCCCGGTTACGAGCAGTACTTC.

The chain carries TRBV12-3 or TRBV12-4 and TRBJ1-1; no clear D. This CDR3 is 11 amino acids long. Trimming shortened V by 1 base and J by 10 bases, and 7 bases separated the two germline ends. The CDR3 DNA sequence: TGTGCCAGCAGTTTAGGGACGCCAGCTTTCTTT. It yields the protein CASSLGTPAFF.

The table lists this clonotype with a few counts. V gene TRBV7-9 combines with J gene TRBJ1-6; D not resolved. This CDR3 contains 12 residues. The germline V gene has CDR1 SEHNR and CDR2 FQNEAQ (reference sequence). V was cut by 3 bases and J by 10 bases, with 7 bases left in between. The CDR3, as DNA: TGTGCCAGCAGCTTCTCGGGGTCACCCCTCCACTTT. It codes for CASSFSGSPLHF.

This clonotype was seen at least ten times. The V call is TRBV10-2, the J call TRBJ2-3, with a tentative D call TRBD1 (6 bases). V gave up 7 bases and J gave up 2 bases, with 16 bases separating them. CDR1 is WSHSY, CDR2 SAAADI, per germline. The CDR3 loop spans 15 amino acids. Here the CDR3 reads CASMTGHHNTDTQYF. The CDR3, as DNA: TGCGCCAGCATGACAGGACACCATAACACAGATACGCAGTATTTT.

This clonotype was counted a few times. The chain has TRBV5-1 and TRBJ2-2, with D uncertain. Germline-derived CDR1 and CDR2 are SGHRS and YFSETQ. The CDR3 runs to 16 residues. V dropped 0 bases and J dropped 1 base, with 10 bases sitting between them. The chain's CDR3 is CASSLAQEVNTGELFF. As DNA, the CDR3 is TGCGCCAGCAGCTTGGCCCAGGAAGTGAACACCGGGGAGCTGTTTTTT.

This sequence joins TRBV29-1 and TRBJ1-4; D ambiguous. The CDR3 length is 13 residues. Looked up from germline, CDR1 is SQVTM and CDR2 is ANQGSEA. The CDR3 sequence is CTFRPGNGEKLFF. The CDR3 nucleotides read TGCACATTTCGTCCGGGAAACGGGGAAAAACTGTTTTTT.

The rearrangement joins TRBV20-1 to TRBJ1-3; TRBD1 might be the D (5 bases). Trimming left V 0 bases short and J 0 bases short, with 12 bases between. The CDR3 runs to 16 residues. Germline V gene data show CDR1 as DFQATT and CDR2 as SNEGSKA (reference sequence). The CDR3 region is CSAREGGSLSGNTIYF. The CDR3 nucleotides read TGCAGTGCTAGAGAGGGGGGGTCACTCTCTGGAAACACCATATATTTT.